This TCR beta chain was recorded in a study of shared clonotypes between healthy human individuals. Study results and caveats: The generation probabilities recorded for non-shared clonotypes fell below those of clonotypes shared by all four donors. Around 5.3% of naive CD4 clonotypes were shared across a few donors.

A word on this clone: Its cognate antigen is unknown.

Researchers divided each subset's genomic DNA evenly across several immunoSEQ plates. Data came from immunoSEQ multiplex PCR; TCRdb stores just in-frame clones and leaves some out. Of approximately 1.5 million clones listed, 98% to 99% are singletons. V was pared by 2 bases and J by 6 bases, with 5 bases between. Per germline, CDR1 MNHNS and CDR2 SASEGT. The CDR3 covers 11 residues. Adults of Caucasian background living in Nashville, Tennessee made up all donors. The V gene is TRBV6-1, the J gene TRBJ2-7; D remains unclear. The material sequenced was naive CD4+ T cells sorted from blood. Indicated subset: CD45RA+ positively selected. The TCR comes from a man in his thirties or forties in good health. The CDR3 sequence: CASSELFEQYF. In DNA form, the CDR3 reads TGTGCCAGCAGTGAATTGTTCGAGCAGTACTTC.